This T cell receptor (beta chain) was identified in a study of OX40 agonist ivuxolimab in advanced cancers. About the study: Three individuals attained partial responses, comprising one hepatocellular carcinoma case and two cutaneous melanoma cases.

At baseline, cycle 4 day 1, and cycle 7 day 1, blood was sampled. After removal of 3 bases from V and 1 base from J, the junction contained 7 bases not matched to a gene. Germline V gene sequence: CDR1 MGHDK, CDR2 SYGVNS. The CDR3 contains 16 residues. Study observations and caveats: Clonal expansion from baseline to week 6 occurred in both CD4+ and CD8+ T cells.

As to this clone: Its antigen is unidentified.

Clones were read by immunoSEQ multiplex PCR, and TCRdb kept only the in-frame ones, dropping some. The data show 50,000 to 70,000 clones, with about nine tenths seen just once and about 1% held by the top ten. The sequencing used CD4+ or CD8+ T cells sorted from blood, collected in a trial of the OX40 agonist ivuxolimab. This TCR was recovered from an adult with an advanced solid tumor such as melanoma, head and neck, liver or kidney cancer. This rearrangement joins TRBV25-1 to TRBJ2-7; 9 bases map to TRBD1. The CDR3 loop reads CASSDSRTGASYEQYF. Here the CDR3 DNA reads TGTGCCAGCAGTGATTCTAGGACAGGGGCGTCCTACGAGCAGTACTTC.